This TCR beta chain derives from a study of shared clonotypes between healthy human individuals. The authors split each subset's genomic DNA evenly across several immunoSEQ plates. The method was immunoSEQ multiplex PCR; TCRdb's version includes in-frame clones alone and lacks a portion of them. The sample carries around 1.5 million clones, nearly 99% recorded once. This CDR3 region has 14 residues. Germline V gene sequence: CDR1 SGHRS, CDR2 YFSETQ. V was trimmed by 0 bases and J by 5 bases, leaving 10 bases between them. Study-level findings and limits: A handful of donors showed sharing of 4.5% to 6% of naive CD4 clonotypes. What rarefaction showed was incomplete sorted-subset sequencing despite large depth. Investigators expected sequencing depth to affect clonotype sharing among donors.

With regard to this clone: Its antigen is undetermined.

The sequence derives from a young man in good health. This chain uses TRBV5-1 with TRBJ2-3; D is uncertain. The material sequenced was naive CD4+ T cells sorted from blood. Stated subset: CD45RA+ positively selected. The CDR3 protein is CASSLAMGIDTQYF. The CDR3 DNA is TGCGCCAGCAGCTTGGCGATGGGGATAGATACGCAGTATTTT.